This passage covers 27 T cell receptor beta chains from one sample sequenced in a study of cytomegalovirus exposure and HLA in healthy donors. The PCR contained 60 Vbeta and 13 Jbeta primers. The protocol was immunoSEQ multiplex PCR, while the TCRdb copy is restricted to in-frame clones and leaves out a portion. This table holds roughly 100,000 clones. The sequenced material came from PBMCs. The origin of the receptors is a man between 35 and 55 years old in good health and CMV-seronegative.

The chain couples TRBV5-1 to TRBJ2-6, with 8 bases fitting TRBD1. Germline CDR1 SGHRS, CDR2 YFSETQ. The CDR3 sequence is 17 residues long. The J segment lost 1 base and the V segment lost 1 base, leaving 4 bases of the junction unmatched. The DNA for the CDR3 is TGCGCCAGCAGCTTGCAGGGGGCGGTATCTGGGGCCAACGTCCTGACTTTC. As protein: CASSLQGAVSGANVLTF.

The rearrangement joins TRBV28 to TRBJ2-1, with D maybe TRBD2 (5 bases). Germline V CDR1 and CDR2: MDHEN, SYDVKM. V was cut by 5 bases and J by 9 bases, with 20 bases left in between. The CDR3 has 15 amino acids. CDR3 residues: CASSGTTSTRGEQFF. The CDR3 DNA follows: TGTGCCAGCAGTGGAACGACTTCAACACGGGGTGAGCAGTTCTTC.

This chain uses TRBV10-3 with TRBJ2-7, with D unclear. This CDR3 region has 13 residues. Germline CDR1 reads ENHRY; CDR2 reads SYGVKD. Trimming removed 3 bases at V and 3 bases at J, with 9 bases between. The CDR3 DNA sequence: TGTGCCATCAGTGAATCGGTAATCTACGAGCAGTACTTC. Amino acid sequence: CAISESVIYEQYF.

The chain joins TRBV9 to TRBJ1-1; D remains ambiguous. Per germline, CDR1 SGDLS and CDR2 YYNGEE. The CDR3 contains 14 residues. Trimming stripped 1 base from V and 2 bases from J, with 9 bases between. The CDR3 here is CASSVSLTNTEAFF. The CDR3 bases are TGTGCCAGCAGCGTAAGTTTAACAAACACTGAAGCTTTCTTT.

To note about this clone: The sample has other DNA sequences that encode this CDR3 too. This sequence joins TRBV7-2 and TRBJ2-3, with unresolved D. CDR3 length: 12 residues. Germline CDR1 SGHTA, CDR2 FQGNSA. Trimming shortened V by 4 bases and J by 3 bases, and 5 bases separated the two germline ends. The CDR3 protein is CASSSFTDTQYF. CDR3 bases: TGTGCCAGCAGCTCCTTTACAGATACGCAGTATTTT.

The CDR3, as DNA: TGTGCCAGCAGAGAGACAGGGAGTAACTATGGCTACACCTTC. The encoded protein is CASRETGSNYGYTF. The chain is built from TRBV27 and TRBJ1-2, with 7 bases identical to TRBD1. This CDR3 is built from 14 residues. V lost 6 bases to trimming and J lost 1 base; unmatched junction nucleotides: 5. Germline V gives CDR1 MNHEY, CDR2 SMNVEV (reference sequence).

Remarks on this clone: Other DNA sequences from this sample encode an identical CDR3 as well. The CDR3 DNA follows: TGTGCCAGTAGTATCACCGGGACAGGGGGTAACGAGCAGTACTTC. Encoded protein: CASSITGTGGNEQYF. This chain links TRBV19 with TRBJ2-7; 11 bases line up with TRBD1. CDR1 is LNHDA and CDR2 is SQIVND in the germline V gene (reference sequence). The trim removed 3 bases at V and 5 bases at J, leaving 6 bases unmatched. The CDR3 is 15 amino acids.

This chain connects TRBV5-1 to TRBJ2-5; 8 nucleotides match TRBD2. Germline loops: CDR1 SGHRS, CDR2 YFSETQ. CDR3 length equals 15 residues. Unmatched junction bases numbered 9, after V lost 3 bases and J lost 5 bases. The CDR3 is CASSWTGGPSETQYF. In nucleotides, the CDR3 is TGCGCCAGCAGCTGGACGGGGGGGCCGAGCGAGACCCAGTACTTC.

The rearrangement joins TRBV2 to TRBJ2-5; D might be TRBD2 (6 bases). The germline gives CDR1 SNHLY, CDR2 FYNNEI. This CDR3 is 16 amino acids long. V was cut by 1 base and J by 2 bases, with 14 bases left in between. For the CDR3, the DNA is TGTGCCAGCAGTGAAGGGAGGGGATGGCAACAAGAGACCCAGTACTTC. This codes for CASSEGRGWQQETQYF.

This chain links TRBV5-1 with TRBJ2-1; 12 bases align to TRBD2. There are 16 residues in the CDR3. Germline loops: CDR1 SGHRS, CDR2 YFSETQ. V dropped 4 bases and J dropped 7; count of bases not matched to a gene: 9. The DNA for the CDR3 is TGCGCCAGCAGCCCCCCAGTGACTAGCGGGGGTAATGAGCAGTTCTTC. It codes for CASSPPVTSGGNEQFF.

This chain uses TRBV5-4 with TRBJ2-3, with 7 bases aligning to TRBD2. The V gene's germline CDR1 is SGHNT and CDR2 YYREEE (reference sequence). Trimming took 6 bases from V and 5 from J; bases not matched to a gene: 3. This CDR3 comprises 12 residues. The CDR3 spells CASTGGQDTQYF. CDR3 coding DNA: TGTGCCAGCACGGGGGGTCAAGATACGCAGTATTTT.

The chain carries TRBV7-2 and TRBJ2-5, with TRBD2 matching over 11 bases. From germline, CDR1 is SGHTA and CDR2 FQGNSA. The V and J ends lost 2 bases and 8 bases, in that order; junction bases with no gene match: 7. This CDR3 is 15 amino acids long. The CDR3 nucleotides are TGTGCCAGCAGCTTATATAGCGGGGGGGCCGAAACCCAGTACTTC. Translating it yields CASSLYSGGAETQYF. Full variable domain (missing parts from reference TRBV7-2 and TRBJ2-5): GAGVSQSPSNKVTEKGKDVELRCDPISGHTALYWYRQSLGQGLEFLIYFQGNSAPDKSGLPSDRFSAERTGGSVSTLTIQRTQQEDSAVYLCASSLYSGGAETQYFGPGTRLLVL.

J is TRBJ1-2 and V is TRBV19; D remains unclear. The CDR3 length is 15 residues. With 5 bases removed from V and 4 bases from J, the gap between germline ends came to 17 bases. CDR1 LNHDA and CDR2 SQIVND come from the germline V gene (reference sequence). The CDR3 DNA follows: TGTGCCAGTAGTCCCACCAGCGAGACTTCCTATGGCTACACCTTC. Translation gives CASSPTSETSYGYTF.

The V call is TRBV19, the J call TRBJ1-3; 11 bases fit TRBD1. Germline CDR1 LNHDA, CDR2 SQIVND (reference sequence). J gave up 8 bases and V 4 bases, and 7 bases lay outside the gene matches. The CDR3 has 15 amino acids. CDR3 sequence (DNA): TGTGCCAGTAGTACCCCCGGACAGGGGGCAGACACCATATATTTT. Its protein is CASSTPGQGADTIYF. The whole variable domain, remainder taken from reference TRBV19 and TRBJ1-3, is DGGITQSPKYLFRKEGQNVTLSCEQNLNHDAMYWYRQDPGQGLRLIYYSQIVNDFQKGDIAEGYSVSREKKESFPLTVTSAQKNPTAFYLCASSTPGQGADTIYFGEGSWLTVV.

This chain connects TRBV7-2 to TRBJ1-1, with a possible D match to TRBD1 (6 bases). V lost 5 bases and J lost 1, with 20 bases in between. This CDR3 has 17 amino acids. In germline, CDR1 is SGHTA, CDR2 FQGNSA. Written as DNA, the CDR3 is TGTGCCAGCAGCCCGAGCGGGGGGCAATTTTCGAACACTGAAGCTTTCTTT. Amino acids: CASSPSGGQFSNTEAFF.

This chain connects TRBV5-4 to TRBJ2-3, with 11 bases that match TRBD2. Germline V lookup: CDR1 SGHNT, CDR2 YYREEE (reference sequence). The CDR3 length is 15 residues. The junction had 6 bases not matched to a gene; V was cut back by 6 bases and J by 3 bases. The CDR3 region is CASKIAGGPTDTQYF. CDR3 coding DNA: TGTGCCAGCAAGATAGCGGGAGGGCCAACAGATACGCAGTATTTT.

This chain joins TRBV7-2 and TRBJ1-1, with 12 nucleotides matching TRBD1. The CDR3 runs 16 residues. V trimming: 5 bases; J trimming: 2 bases; junction bases outside the gene matches: 6. The germline V gene has CDR1 SGHTA and CDR2 FQGNSA. The CDR3 sequence: CASSQWDRGRNTEAFF. In DNA form, the CDR3 reads TGTGCCAGCAGCCAGTGGGACAGGGGGCGTAACACTGAAGCTTTCTTT. Full variable domain (remainder filled in from reference TRBV7-2 and TRBJ1-1): GAGVSQSPSNKVTEKGKDVELRCDPISGHTALYWYRQSLGQGLEFLIYFQGNSAPDKSGLPSDRFSAERTGGSVSTLTIQRTQQEDSAVYLCASSQWDRGRNTEAFFGQGTRLTVV.

V and J are TRBV7-8 and TRBJ1-2; no definite D call. Trimming cost V 4 bases and J 5 bases, with 11 bases left between them. The CDR3 is 13 amino acids. The V gene's germline CDR1 is SGHVS and CDR2 FQNEAQ. In nucleotides, the CDR3 is TGTGCCAGCAGCTCCGATGGGCATTATGGCTACACCTTC. It is translated as CASSSDGHYGYTF.

The V call is TRBV7-2, the J call TRBJ2-7; a weak D match, TRBD2 (5 bases). V lost 1 base to trimming and J lost 5 bases, with 12 bases between them. There are 14 residues in the CDR3. Germline CDR1 SGHTA, CDR2 FQGNSA. The CDR3: CASSLGLLLNEQYF. CDR3 DNA: TGTGCCAGCAGCTTAGGACTACTGCTCAACGAGCAGTACTTC.

The J gene is TRBJ1-2, the V gene TRBV9; 7 nucleotides align to TRBD1. V shed 3 bases and J 4 bases; nucleotides not matched to a gene: 12. Germline CDR1 reads SGDLS; CDR2 reads YYNGEE. This CDR3 has 16 residues. The CDR3 sequence is CASSAQVDRVSYGYTF. The DNA for the CDR3 is TGTGCCAGCAGCGCCCAGGTAGACAGGGTGAGCTATGGCTACACCTTC.

The rearrangement uses TRBV29-1 and TRBJ2-5, with D tentatively TRBD1 (6 bases). Germline CDR1 and CDR2: SQVTM and ANQGSEA. The length of the CDR3 is 14 residues. Trimming stripped 5 bases from V and 4 bases from J, with 17 bases between. The CDR3: CSVRGRKTGETQYF. The CDR3 bases are TGCAGCGTTCGGGGCAGAAAGACAGGAGAGACCCAGTACTTC.

This chain links TRBV7-8 with TRBJ1-1; D gene ambiguous. Germline V gives CDR1 SGHVS, CDR2 FQNEAQ. The CDR3 has 14 amino acids. Trimming pared 5 bases from V and 0 bases from J, leaving 10 bases between. The CDR3: CASSPRGLNTEAFF. The CDR3 region has the DNA TGTGCCAGCAGCCCCCGAGGCCTGAACACTGAAGCTTTCTTT.

This chain uses TRBV28 with TRBJ1-2, with 7 bases that match TRBD1. The germline CDR1 and CDR2 sequences are MDHEN and SYDVKM. V shed 10 bases and J 4 bases; nucleotides not matched to a gene: 9. The CDR3 loop spans 13 amino acids. The CDR3 nucleotides are TGTGCCATAGAGGGGACAGCACCCTATGGCTACACCTTC. Translated, it gives CAIEGTAPYGYTF.

Here the CDR3 DNA reads TGTGCCAGCAGTGCCTCCGGGACACAAGAGACCCAGTACTTC. It specifies CASSASGTQETQYF. The chain recombines TRBV25-1 with TRBJ2-5, with D perhaps matching TRBD1 (6 bases). Between the trimmed V and J ends, which lost 4 bases and 2 bases, there was a span of 11 bases. The CDR3 contains 14 residues. The germline gives CDR1 MGHDK, CDR2 SYGVNS.

V and J are TRBV10-3 and TRBJ2-1; 11 bases are a match to TRBD2. The germline gives CDR1 ENHRY, CDR2 SYGVKD. CDR3 size: 16 residues. V trimming: 7 bases; J trimming: 4 bases; junction bases outside the gene matches: 9. This CDR3 reads CAITTLAGGPYNEQFF. In nucleotides, the CDR3 is TGTGCCATCACCACCTTAGCGGGAGGGCCATACAATGAGCAGTTCTTC.

The rearrangement links TRBV11-2 to TRBJ2-1, with 14 bases fitting TRBD2. The germline V gene has CDR1 SGHAT and CDR2 FQNNGV. Trimming took 1 base from V and 10 from J; bases not matched to a gene: 9. The CDR3 loop spans 17 amino acids. The DNA of the CDR3 is TGTGCCAGCAGCTTAGGGGGGACTAGCGGGGGAGAGGGAGAGCAGTTCTTC. Translation: CASSLGGTSGGEGEQFF.

The rearrangement joins TRBV5-1 to TRBJ1-2, with 7 positions matching TRBD1. Trimming at V came to 1 base and at J to 3 bases, leaving 15 bases not matched to a gene. The CDR3 runs 18 residues. Germline values: CDR1 SGHRS, CDR2 YFSETQ. The CDR3 bases are TGCGCCAGCAGCTTGAGGCCCCGGGACAGAACCAGAGACTATGGCTACACCTTC. This sequence encodes CASSLRPRDRTRDYGYTF. Filled out from reference TRBV5-1 and TRBJ1-2, the complete variable domain reads KAGVTQTPRYLIKTRGQQVTLSCSPISGHRSVSWYQQTPGQGLQFLFEYFSETQRNKGNFPGRFSGRQFSNSRSEMNVSTLELGDSALYLCASSLRPRDRTRDYGYTFGSGTRLTVV.